These T cell receptor beta chains were read from a single sample in a study of cytomegalovirus exposure and HLA in healthy donors. Here immunoSEQ multiplex PCR was the method, and the copy in TCRdb shows in-frame clones only, minus some. The sample yields approximately 140,000 clones, approximately 70% seen once. The specimen was PBMCs. The receptors were sampled from a woman aged 55-70 years in good health and CMV-seronegative. Both conserved end residues are part of each CDR3. A D gene is named only where the DNA matches it firmly. Clone size appears in some rows only: once, few, many, or a class for an expanded clone.

size	J	V	D	CDR3	DNA
.	TRBJ2-1	TRBV9	.	CASSVGGAISNEQFF	TGTGCCAGCAGCGTAGGAGGAGCGATTAGCAATGAGCAGTTCTTC
few	TRBJ2-3	TRBV27	TRBD1	CASSSPLRQGRDTQYF	TGTGCCAGCAGTTCACCCCTGCGACAGGGGAGGGATACGCAGTATTTT
.	TRBJ2-7	TRBV14	.	CASSQVAGGPYEQYF	TGTGCCAGCAGCCAAGTCGCCGGTGGGCCCTACGAGCAGTACTTC
few	TRBJ1-2	TRBV6-1	TRBD1	CASRTTTGVGYGYTF	TGTGCCAGCAGAACCACTACAGGGGTGGGGTATGGCTACACCTTC
.	TRBJ1-2	TRBV23-1	.	CASSQLKRSTGRSYGYTF	TGCGCCAGCAGTCAATTGAAGAGGTCGACAGGACGGTCCTATGGCTACACCTTC
.	TRBJ1-5	TRBV28	.	CASSLRGSTRGAQHF	TGTGCCAGCAGTTTAAGGGGATCTACCCGCGGTGCCCAGCATTTT
few	TRBJ1-2	TRBV7-9	.	CSSSVNGYTF	TGTTCCAGCAGCGTAAATGGCTACACCTTC
few	TRBJ1-4	TRBV7-6	.	CASSSLRGDEKLFF	TGTGCCAGCAGCTCCTTGCGGGGGGATGAAAAACTGTTTTTT
.	TRBJ2-7	TRBV28	TRBD1	CASTGQGHEQYF	TGTGCCAGCACAGGACAGGGGCACGAGCAGTACTTC
.	TRBJ1-1	TRBV28	.	CASSLFVGAPNTEAFF	TGTGCCAGCAGTTTATTTGTGGGGGCCCCGAACACTGAAGCTTTCTTT
.	TRBJ2-5	TRBV7-9	.	CASSLSGPVETQYF	TGTGCCAGCAGCTTATCAGGGCCGGTGGAGACCCAGTACTTC
.	TRBJ2-2	TRBV6-1	.	CASSGSDTIPGELFF	TGTGCCAGCAGTGGATCCGACACAATACCCGGGGAGCTGTTTTTT
.	TRBJ2-5	TRBV27	TRBD2	CASSPLLTSGPPETQYF	TGTGCCAGCAGTCCGCTCCTGACTAGCGGCCCACCAGAGACCCAGTACTTC
.	TRBJ1-2	TRBV19	TRBD1	CASSETGVYGYTF	TGTGCCAGTAGTGAGACAGGGGTCTATGGCTACACCTTC
.	TRBJ2-2	TRBV7-9	.	CASSLALSGGTGELFF	TGTGCCAGCAGCTTAGCGCTTAGCGGAGGCACCGGGGAGCTGTTTTTT
.	TRBJ1-1	TRBV15	TRBD1	CATSRPGTGSEAFF	TGTGCCACCAGCAGACCCGGGACAGGTTCTGAAGCTTTCTTT
once	TRBJ2-5	TRBV7-2	.	CASSPSDKETQYF	TGTGCCAGCAGCCCTAGCGACAAAGAGACCCAGTACTTC
few	TRBJ1-4	TRBV28	TRBD1	CASSSGQVEKLFF	TGTGCCAGCAGTTCGGGACAGGTTGAAAAACTGTTTTTT
.	TRBJ1-1	TRBV2	.	CASSPGLNTEAFF	TGTGCCAGCAGTCCAGGCCTGAACACTGAAGCTTTCTTT
.	TRBJ2-5	TRBV4-2	TRBD2	CASSPGTSGRERETQYF	TGTGCCAGCAGCCCGGGGACTAGCGGGAGGGAGCGGGAGACCCAGTACTTC
.	TRBJ2-7	TRBV6-5	TRBD2	CASSFLAGISEQYF	TGTGCCAGCAGCTTCCTAGCGGGAATAAGCGAGCAGTACTTC
.	TRBJ2-7	TRBV7-2	TRBD1	CASSPGQGDEQYF	TGTGCCAGCAGCCCTGGACAGGGAGACGAGCAGTACTTC
.	TRBJ2-3	TRBV5-4	TRBD2	CASTDSSGGGLDTQYF	TGTGCCAGCACCGATTCTAGCGGGGGTGGATTAGATACGCAGTATTTT
.	TRBJ2-7	TRBV7-2	TRBD2	CASSRAGGPREQYF	TGTGCCAGCAGCCGGGCGGGGGGCCCGAGAGAGCAGTACTTC
.	TRBJ2-4	TRBV11-2	TRBD1	CASSLDQSSQGARENIQYF	TGTGCCAGCAGCTTAGACCAAAGCTCCCAGGGGGCGCGAGAAAACATTCAGTACTTC
few	TRBJ2-7	TRBV5-1	.	CASSLVVEGEQYF	TGCGCCAGCAGCTTGGTTGTTGAGGGCGAGCAGTACTTC
.	TRBJ2-5	TRBV18	TRBD2	CASSSGLTQYF	TGTGCCAGCTCTTCGGGACTAACCCAGTACTTC
.	TRBJ2-1	TRBV2	.	CASIGVVYNEQFF	TGTGCCAGCATCGGGGTAGTGTACAATGAGCAGTTCTTC
.	TRBJ2-1	TRBV7-8	.	CASSFYRVSYNEQFF	TGTGCCAGCAGCTTTTACAGGGTCTCCTACAATGAGCAGTTCTTC
.	TRBJ2-3	TRBV2	.	CASSQNTQYF	TGTGCCAGCAGCCAGAATACGCAGTATTTT
.	TRBJ2-3	TRBV5-1	TRBD2	CASSLMTSGSADTQYF	TGCGCCAGCAGCCTAATGACTAGCGGGAGCGCAGATACGCAGTATTTT
.	TRBJ2-5	TRBV4-1	TRBD2	CASSQDVRSGRSETQYF	TGCGCCAGCAGCCAAGATGTGAGAAGCGGGAGATCAGAGACCCAGTACTTC
.	TRBJ2-2	TRBV10-3	TRBD2	CAISVEASGRRVNTGELFF	TGTGCCATCAGTGTTGAGGCTAGCGGGCGGAGGGTGAACACCGGGGAGCTGTTTTTT
.	TRBJ2-4	TRBV6-5	TRBD2	CASSYGGVENIQYF	TGTGCCAGCAGTTATGGGGGGGTGGAAAACATTCAGTACTTC
.	TRBJ2-5	TRBV28	.	CASSLAGTYQETQYF	TGTGCCAGCAGTTTAGCGGGGACGTACCAAGAGACCCAGTACTTC
.	TRBJ1-2	TRBV4-3	.	CASSQEIADNYGYTF	TGCGCCAGCAGCCAAGAGATCGCAGATAACTATGGCTACACCTTC
few	TRBJ1-1	TRBV5-1	TRBD1	CASGRGQGARAEAFF	TGCGCCTCGGGGAGGGGACAGGGGGCGCGGGCTGAAGCTTTCTTT
few	TRBJ2-7	TRBV6-1	TRBD2	CASSEPGGVLYEQYF	TGTGCCAGCAGTGAACCTGGGGGGGTCCTCTACGAGCAGTACTTC
.	TRBJ2-3	TRBV28	TRBD2	CASSPNLSGSRADTQYF	TGTGCCAGCAGTCCGAACCTTAGCGGGAGTCGCGCAGATACGCAGTATTTT
.	TRBJ2-3	TRBV6-5	TRBD2	CASSYSTSGFADTQYF	TGTGCCAGCAGTTATTCGACTAGCGGGTTCGCAGATACGCAGTATTTT
.	TRBJ2-5	TRBV28	.	CASSTTLGRRDF	TGTGCCAGCAGTACCACCCTGGGGCGACGGGACTTC
few	TRBJ2-3	TRBV5-1	.	CASSLFLPPDTQYF	TGCGCCAGCAGCCTCTTCCTTCCTCCAGATACGCAGTATTTT
once	TRBJ1-2	TRBV5-5	TRBD1	CASRGGGAWGYTF	TGTGCCAGCAGAGGGGGCGGGGCGTGGGGCTACACCTTC
.	TRBJ2-3	TRBV9	.	CASSPAGLAGTDTQYF	TGTGCCAGCAGCCCCGCCGGCTTAGCGGGCACAGATACGCAGTATTTT
.	TRBJ2-5	TRBV5-1	TRBD1	CASSPGQGRGETQYF	TGCGCCAGCAGTCCGGGACAGGGTAGAGGAGAGACCCAGTACTTC
.	TRBJ2-3	TRBV29-1	TRBD2	CSVDVGIGGAQYF	TGCAGCGTCGACGTAGGGATCGGGGGGGCGCAGTATTTT
.	TRBJ2-2	TRBV7-6	TRBD2	CASSLPAGGPGAGELFF	TGTGCCAGCAGCTTACCAGCGGGAGGGCCAGGCGCCGGGGAGCTGTTTTTT
.	TRBJ2-7	TRBV10-3	.	CAISGQQASSYEQYF	TGTGCCATCAGTGGTCAGCAGGCCAGCTCCTACGAGCAGTACTTC
.	TRBJ1-1	TRBV6-1	TRBD1	CASTNRGRRTEAFF	TGTGCCAGCACCAACAGGGGGCGTCGCACTGAAGCTTTCTTT
.	TRBJ2-3	TRBV2	TRBD1	CASSGQGQADTQYF	TGTGCCAGCAGTGGACAGGGGCAGGCAGATACGCAGTATTTT
.	TRBJ1-2	TRBV7-9	.	CSSSLDSYGYTF	TGTTCCAGCAGCTTGGACAGCTATGGCTACACCTTC
few	TRBJ1-4	TRBV19	.	CASSISQGLNEKLFF	TGTGCCAGTAGTATTTCTCAGGGATTAAATGAAAAACTGTTTTTT
.	TRBJ2-1	TRBV4-3	TRBD1	CASSRNRGLGNEQFF	TGCGCCAGCAGCCGAAACAGGGGGCTGGGGAATGAGCAGTTCTTC
.	TRBJ1-6	TRBV2	.	CASSESAGDSPLHF	TGTGCCAGCAGTGAATCAGCAGGGGATTCACCCCTCCACTTT
.	TRBJ1-2	TRBV11-1	.	CASSLFRANYGYTF	TGTGCCAGCAGCTTGTTCCGAGCTAACTATGGCTACACCTTC